The TCR beta chain under discussion was sequenced for a study of cytomegalovirus exposure and HLA in healthy donors. About the research overall: Findings of an earlier analysis included some 120 million unique TCR beta sequences from roughly 200 million T cells.

Overall study results and limits: Among immune exposure information, only CMV serostatus was available. Trimming of TCR beta V- and J-genes showed a link, identified in a later analysis, to a missense DCLRE1C variant. Presence/absence analyses rested on an assumption that sequencing depth was roughly uniform across donors.

A few counts support this clone. Its specificity is unknown. CDR3 length equals 10 residues. V shed 9 bases and J shed 11 bases, with 13 bases lying between them. Germline V lookup: CDR1 MGHDK, CDR2 SYGVNS. In the PCR, 60 Vbeta and 13 Jbeta primers were used. Profiling relied on immunoSEQ multiplex PCR, and the TCRdb table lists in-frame clones only, not all of them. Among roughly 300,000 clones listed, approximately 90% were seen once. The TCR was taken from a man aged 40-55 years in good health and CMV-seropositive. The J gene is TRBJ1-1, the V gene TRBV25-1, with D hard to call. The material sequenced was PBMCs. In DNA form, the CDR3 reads TGTGCCAGGCCTGGGAGAGTTGCTTTCTTT. Translated, it gives CARPGRVAFF.